One sample yielded the 26 T cell receptor beta chains listed below, sequenced in a study of T cell repertoires in cytomegalovirus infection. A single record per CDR3 protein comes from TCRdb applying MiXCR to the reads. Of about 600,000 distinct CDR3 sequences listed, 20% to 25% are singletons. The sample was CD8+ T cells from PBMCs. The origin of the receptors is a human donor in good health (CMV status not recorded). Some clones in this sample may be carry-over from other donors' samples.

This clonotype occurred a few times. The genes are TRBV7-8 and TRBJ1-1; no reliable D call. Trimming left V 7 bases short and J 1 base short, with 10 bases between. This CDR3 comprises 13 residues. Germline loops: CDR1 SGHVS, CDR2 FQNEAQ. The CDR3: CASTHWGNTEAFF. In DNA, the CDR3 is TGTGCCAGCACCCACTGGGGGAACACTGAAGCTTTCTTT.

This clonotype was counted many times. V usage is TRBV7-2 and J usage is TRBJ2-3; D possibly corresponds to TRBD2 (7 bases). The CDR3 totals 15 residues. The V end lost 10 bases, the J end lost 4 bases, and 21 bases lay between the germline ends. The germline V gene encodes CDR1 SGHTA and CDR2 FQGNSA. CDR3 loop: CATQGGGAPSDTQYF. In DNA, the CDR3 is TGTGCCACCCAAGGGGGGGGGGCCCCCTCAGATACGCAGTATTTT.

V is TRBV20-1 and J is TRBJ2-3, with D perhaps TRBD1 (5 bases). The CDR3 contains 16 residues. V shed 0 bases and J shed 5 bases, with 18 bases lying between them. Germline CDR1 is DFQATT and CDR2 is SNEGSKA (reference sequence). CDR3 nucleotide sequence: TGCAGTGCTAGAGATCCGCAGGGCCCCACGGGAGATACGCAGTATTTT. It yields the protein CSARDPQGPTGDTQYF.

This clonotype was detected many times. CDR3 DNA: TGTGCCAGCAGCCCAGAGACCTACGTAGAAAAACTGTTTTTT. Amino acid sequence: CASSPETYVEKLFF. This sequence joins TRBV7-2 and TRBJ1-4; no definite D call. The CDR3 covers 14 residues. V gave up 5 bases and J gave up 8 bases, with 15 bases separating them. CDR1 is SGHTA and CDR2 is FQGNSA in the germline V gene.

This clonotype showed up many times. The genes are TRBV6-1 and TRBJ2-1; TRBD2 is a possible D gene (5 bases). This CDR3 has 16 amino acids. Germline V lookup: CDR1 MNHNS, CDR2 SASEGT. The germline V and J ends were trimmed by 2 bases and 3 bases, with 14 bases remaining between them. CDR3 loop: CASSEKRATLYNEQFF. The CDR3 region has the DNA TGTGCCAGCAGTGAAAAGAGGGCAACCCTCTACAATGAGCAGTTCTTC.

This clonotype has a handful of counts. The genes are TRBV4-2 and TRBJ2-1; D possibly uses TRBD1 or TRBD2 (5 bases each). From germline, CDR1 is LGHNA and CDR2 YNFKEQ. The V end was cut by 0 bases, the J end by 8 bases, with 5 bases between. CDR3 length: 12 residues. The CDR3 loop reads CASSQEGDEQFF. The CDR3 region has the DNA TGTGCCAGCAGCCAAGAGGGGGATGAGCAGTTCTTC.

The genes are TRBV29-1 and TRBJ1-2; no clear D. CDR1 and CDR2 (germline): SQVTM, ANQGSEA. The V end was cut by 7 bases, the J end by 4 bases, with 19 bases between. This CDR3 is 14 amino acids long. Written as DNA, the CDR3 is TGCAGCGGCGAAGGACCTGCCGATAGCTATGGCTACACCTTC. It encodes CSGEGPADSYGYTF.

This clonotype came up a few times. The chain is built from TRBV7-9 and TRBJ2-1; D unclear. V was pared by 5 bases and J by 5 bases, with 10 bases between. This CDR3 region has 13 residues. Per germline, CDR1 SEHNR and CDR2 FQNEAQ (reference sequence). The CDR3 DNA is TGTGCCAGCAGCCCCTACACCAACAATGAGCAGTTCTTC. It encodes CASSPYTNNEQFF.

Regarding this clonotype: The junction departs from the called germline gene at one end, perhaps through a read error. The chain is built from TRBV7-3 and TRBJ2-3; D is perhaps TRBD1 (5 bases). Germline assignment: CDR1 SGHTA and CDR2 FQGTGA. The CDR3 runs 14 residues. CDR3 sequence (DNA): TGTGCCAGCAGCTTGGACATCCGCACGGATACGCAGTATTTT. It specifies CASSLDIRTDTQYF.

Ten or more counts support this clonotype. The rearrangement joins TRBV7-2 to TRBJ2-5; D uncertain. CDR3 length: 12 amino acids. V lost 4 bases and J 5 bases, leaving 8 bases between the germline ends. The germline CDR1 and CDR2 sequences are SGHTA and FQGNSA. The DNA for the CDR3 is TGTGCCAGCAGCTCAGATTGGGAGACCCAGTACTTC. This codes for CASSSDWETQYF.

V usage is TRBV19 and J usage is TRBJ1-2, with D perhaps TRBD1 (5 bases). The CDR3 consists of 19 residues. CDR1 and CDR2 from the germline V gene are LNHDA and SQIVND (reference sequence). The V gene lost 3 bases and the J gene lost 4 bases, with 27 bases spanning the gap. CDR3 residues: CASSMGGEADFISSYGYTF. The CDR3 nucleotides are TGTGCCAGTAGTATGGGGGGAGAGGCCGACTTTATATCATCCTATGGCTACACCTTC.

This clonotype was counted only a few times. The J gene is TRBJ2-1, the V gene TRBV12-3 or TRBV12-4; D could derive from TRBD1 or TRBD2 (6 bases each). V was cut by 7 bases and J by 12 bases, with 22 bases left in between. The CDR3 has 14 amino acids. The CDR3 DNA sequence: TGTGCCAGCAACCCGGGGGCGCGGGGTGCGGGGCAGTTCTTC. It translates to CASNPGARGAGQFF.

Many counts were recorded for this clonotype. V and J are TRBV7-8 and TRBJ1-5, with D perhaps TRBD1 (6 bases). The V and J ends lost 1 base and 0 bases respectively, with 16 bases between them. Germline V lookup: CDR1 SGHVS, CDR2 FQNEAQ. The CDR3 covers 18 residues. The CDR3 here is CASSLDWKGGYSNQPQHF. The CDR3 DNA reads as TGTGCCAGCAGCTTAGACTGGAAAGGGGGATATAGCAATCAGCCCCAGCATTTT. The entire variable domain, with the rest obtained from reference TRBV7-8 and TRBJ1-5, is as follows: GAGVSQSPRYKVAKRGQDVALRCDPISGHVSLFWYQQALGQGPEFLTYFQNEAQLDKSGLPSDRFFAERPEGSVSTLKIQRTQQEDSAVYLCASSLDWKGGYSNQPQHFGDGTRLSIL.

Many counts were recorded for this clonotype. This rearrangement joins TRBV7-6 to TRBJ1-5; the match to TRBD1 covers 8 bases. The CDR3 is 15 residues long. Trimming cost V 5 bases and J 6 bases; bases outside gene matches: 9. Germline CDR1 SGHVS, CDR2 FNYEAQ. CDR3 loop: CASSPGAQGAQPQHF. CDR3 bases: TGTGCCAGCAGCCCAGGGGCTCAGGGGGCTCAGCCCCAGCATTTT.

The genes are TRBV25-1 and TRBJ1-2, with 8 bases lining up with TRBD1. Germline CDR1 reads MGHDK; CDR2 reads SYGVNS. This CDR3 comprises 12 residues. V shed 10 bases, J shed 4 bases, and the junction held 5 bases outside the gene matches. CDR3 nucleotide sequence: TGTGCCATAGAGGACAGGGTCTATGGCTACACCTTC. This encodes CAIEDRVYGYTF.

In its sample, this clonotype was seen many times. The chain carries TRBV6-6 and TRBJ2-3; no reliable D call. Germline CDR1 is MNHNY and CDR2 is SVGAGI (reference sequence). V was pared by 0 bases and J by 2 bases, with 9 bases between. The CDR3 totals 15 residues. The CDR3 DNA follows: TGTGCCAGCAGTTACTCAGCCGGGTCCACAGATACGCAGTATTTT. Its protein product is CASSYSAGSTDTQYF.

This clonotype was recorded a few times. The chain couples TRBV4-1 to TRBJ2-7; TRBD2 matches at 9 bases. Germline assignment: CDR1 MGHRA and CDR2 YSYEKL. This CDR3 comprises 13 residues. V lost 4 bases, J lost 6 bases, and 4 bases stayed unmatched. The CDR3 nucleotides read TGCGCCAGCAGCCCGGGACTAGCACCCGAGCAGTACTTC. Residues: CASSPGLAPEQYF.

The CDR3 here is CASSRGQRSTNGYTF. The CDR3 nucleotides read TGTGCCAGCAGCCGAGGACAGCGCTCCACCAATGGCTACACCTTC. The V and J genes are TRBV3-1 and TRBJ1-2; D possibly corresponds to TRBD1 (6 bases). The V end lost 4 bases, the J end lost 6 bases, and 18 bases lay between the germline ends. CDR1 is LGHDT and CDR2 is YNNKEL in the germline V gene (reference sequence). The CDR3 consists of 15 residues. Full variable domain (rest looked up from reference TRBV3-1 and TRBJ1-2): DTAVSQTPKYLVTQMGNDKSIKCEQNLGHDTMYWYKQDSKKFLKIMFSYNNKELIINETVPNRFSPKSPDKAHLNLHINSLELGDSAVYFCASSRGQRSTNGYTFGSGTRLTVV.

This clonotype was counted ten times or more. The chain has TRBV20-1 and TRBJ2-7; D is perhaps TRBD1 (5 bases). Trimming removed 0 bases at V and 0 bases at J, with 12 bases between. The CDR3 consists of 15 residues. CDR1 is DFQATT and CDR2 is SNEGSKA in the germline V gene (reference sequence). CDR3 residues: CSARDRVSSSYEQYV. CDR3 in DNA: TGCAGTGCTAGAGACAGGGTATCCAGCTCCTACGAGCAGTACGTC.

The chain joins TRBV6-2 or TRBV6-3 to TRBJ2-7, with D hard to call. Germline assignment: CDR1 MNHEY and CDR2 SVGEGT. V was pared by 0 bases and J by 2 bases, with 8 bases between. The CDR3 has 14 residues. The CDR3 DNA is TGTGCCAGCAGTTACTCACCTTACACCTACGAGCAGTACGTC. The encoded protein is CASSYSPYTYEQYV.

This clonotype was observed at least ten times. The CDR3 DNA follows: TGTGCCAGCAGCTTAGCGGGGCCGTGGGAGCTGTTTTTT. Translating gives CASSLAGPWELFF. The chain couples TRBV7-8 to TRBJ2-2, with D possibly TRBD1 on 5 matching bases. There are 13 residues in the CDR3. Germline V lookup: CDR1 SGHVS, CDR2 FQNEAQ. V was cut by 0 bases and J by 9 bases, with 8 bases left in between.

This clonotype was recorded a few times. The chain couples TRBV10-3 to TRBJ1-5; D gene uncertain. CDR1 is ENHRY and CDR2 is SYGVKD in the germline V gene. The germline V and J ends were trimmed by 0 bases and 4 bases, with 10 bases remaining between them. This CDR3 has 15 residues. The CDR3 loop reads CAISESWGANQPQHF. In nucleotides, the CDR3 is TGTGCCATCAGTGAGTCGTGGGGAGCGAATCAGCCCCAGCATTTT.

This clonotype was observed many times. V usage is TRBV28 and J usage is TRBJ1-2; unclear D gene. The CDR3 extends over 14 amino acids. CDR1 MDHEN and CDR2 SYDVKM come from the germline V gene. The V end was cut by 1 base, the J end by 3 bases, with 9 bases between. The CDR3 sequence is CASSLLWGDYGYTF. CDR3 nucleotides: TGTGCCAGCAGTTTATTGTGGGGAGACTATGGCTACACCTTC.

In this sample, this clonotype turned up a few times. The chain employs TRBV7-8 and TRBJ1-2; 7 bases match TRBD1. Germline-derived CDR1 and CDR2 are SGHVS and FQNEAQ. V trimming: 5 bases; J trimming: 4 bases; junction bases outside the gene matches: 7. This CDR3 has 14 amino acids. The CDR3 DNA reads as TGTGCCAGCAGCCCGAGACAGGGTCCCTATGGCTACACCTTC. Encoded protein: CASSPRQGPYGYTF.

This clonotype was counted between two and nine times. V and J are TRBV6-2 or TRBV6-3 and TRBJ2-7, with 10 nucleotides matching TRBD1. Germline V lookup: CDR1 MNHEY, CDR2 SVGEGT. V dropped 5 bases and J dropped 3; count of bases not matched to a gene: 7. The CDR3 runs to 15 residues. The CDR3 sequence: CASSKETGGSYEQYV. CDR3 sequence (DNA): TGTGCCAGCAGTAAAGAGACAGGGGGCAGCTACGAGCAGTACGTC.

The chain carries TRBV19 and TRBJ1-6; D ambiguous. This CDR3 has 15 residues. V was trimmed by 3 bases and J by 6 bases, leaving 12 bases between them. Germline V gene lookup returns CDR1 LNHDA and CDR2 SQIVND (reference sequence). The CDR3 bases are TGTGCCAGTAGTATCGGAGCAGGCTCTAATTCACCCCTCCACTTT. This translates into CASSIGAGSNSPLHF.